Shown below are 27 T cell receptor beta chains from a single sample sequenced in a study of shared clonotypes between healthy human individuals. Clones were sequenced by immunoSEQ multiplex PCR, and TCRdb holds only the in-frame ones, with some missing. The sample shows millions of clones, 95% of them seen only once. Sequencing was done on a sample of naive CD4+ T cells sorted from blood. Indicated subset: CD45RA+ positively selected. The receptors shown here come from a man aged 18-30 years in good health.

As for this clone: The same CDR3 is also encoded by other DNA sequences in this sample. This sequence joins TRBV19 and TRBJ1-6, with 10 nucleotides matching TRBD1. This CDR3 is 14 amino acids long. Germline CDR1 and CDR2: LNHDA and SQIVND (reference sequence). Trimming took 6 bases from V and 7 from J; bases not matched to a gene: 3. CDR3 in DNA: TGTGCCAGTAGCCCGGGACAGGGGAATTCACCCCTCCACTTT. Protein: CASSPGQGNSPLHF.

The V call is TRBV7-2, the J call TRBJ2-1; 13 bases fit TRBD2. The CDR3 is made up of 17 amino acids. J was trimmed by 7 bases and V by 1 base; bases with no gene match: 7. The germline V gene encodes CDR1 SGHTA and CDR2 FQGNSA. CDR3 sequence reads: CASSLGLLAGGRNEQFF. The CDR3 DNA reads TGTGCCAGCAGCTTAGGTTTACTAGCGGGAGGGAGAAATGAGCAGTTCTTC.

The chain has TRBV5-1 and TRBJ2-1; 9 nucleotides align to TRBD2. CDR1 is SGHRS and CDR2 is YFSETQ in the germline V gene. J lost 2 bases, V lost 4 bases, and 10 bases had no gene match. The CDR3 totals 17 residues. The CDR3 region is CASSPAPLAGTYNEQFF. The CDR3 DNA is TGCGCCAGCAGCCCGGCCCCCCTAGCGGGGACCTACAATGAGCAGTTCTTC.

The chain has TRBV12-5 and TRBJ1-2, with D uncertain. This CDR3 is built from 14 residues. Trimming took 0 bases from V and 7 from J, leaving 12 bases between them. Germline loops: CDR1 LGHNT, CDR2 FRNRAP. The CDR3 DNA follows: TGTGCTAGTGGTTTGGTACGGTATGGCGGTGGCTACACCTTC. It specifies CASGLVRYGGGYTF.

The genes are TRBV7-9 and TRBJ2-1; 9 bases fit TRBD2. CDR1 is SEHNR and CDR2 is FQNEAQ in the germline V gene (reference sequence). This CDR3 is built from 15 residues. Trimming took 3 bases from V and 6 from J; bases not matched to a gene: 6. CDR3 sequence: CASSLYSGSSNEQFF. The CDR3 DNA follows: TGTGCCAGCAGCTTGTATAGCGGGAGCTCCAATGAGCAGTTCTTC.

Notes on this clone: Additional DNA sequences in this sample encode the identical CDR3. The chain recombines TRBV7-2 with TRBJ2-7; D gene ambiguous. CDR1 SGHTA and CDR2 FQGNSA come from the germline V gene. The CDR3 is made up of 13 amino acids. Trimming removed 3 bases from V and 2 bases from J, with 8 bases in between. The CDR3 bases are TGTGCCAGCAGCTTGACGGGTGCCTACGAGCAGTACTTC. It is translated as CASSLTGAYEQYF.

This clone was counted a single time. The J gene is TRBJ1-5, the V gene TRBV30; weak D call: TRBD1 (6 bases). CDR1 GTSNPN and CDR2 SVGIG come from the germline V gene (reference sequence). The CDR3 is 16 amino acids. Trimming stripped 2 bases from V and 7 bases from J, with 21 bases between. CDR3 region: CAWSSPGRGMSQPQHF. The CDR3 DNA sequence: TGTGCCTGGAGTTCTCCTGGCAGGGGAATGAGCCAGCCCCAGCATTTT.

V usage is TRBV19 and J usage is TRBJ1-1, with TRBD1 matching over 9 bases. Unmatched junction bases numbered 7, after V lost 4 bases and J lost 4 bases. Germline assignment: CDR1 LNHDA and CDR2 SQIVND (reference sequence). This CDR3 region has 15 residues. The CDR3 protein is CASSTNRGRGTEAFF. CDR3 nucleotides: TGTGCCAGTAGTACAAACAGGGGGCGAGGCACTGAAGCTTTCTTT.

The V call is TRBV11-1, the J call TRBJ2-7, with D unclear. V was clipped by 1 base and J by 4 bases, with 8 bases between them. The CDR3 totals 13 residues. In germline, CDR1 is SGHAT, CDR2 FQDESV (reference sequence). CDR3 loop: CASSLGLQYEQYF. The CDR3 nucleotides read TGTGCCAGCAGCTTAGGACTGCAATACGAGCAGTACTTC.

V and J are TRBV2 and TRBJ2-1; 15 bases agree with TRBD2. From germline, CDR1 is SNHLY and CDR2 FYNNEI. The CDR3 has 17 residues. With V trimmed by 5 bases and J by 4 bases, 6 bases remained unmatched. The CDR3 nucleotides read TGTGCCAGCAGTCGAGGACTAGCGGGAGGGGGGTACAATGAGCAGTTCTTC. Its translation is CASSRGLAGGGYNEQFF.

DNA of the CDR3: TGTGCCAGCAGTGGGGAACAGGGGAACACTGAAGCTTTCTTT. Protein sequence: CASSGEQGNTEAFF. The rearrangement links TRBV2 to TRBJ1-1, with D perhaps matching TRBD1 (6 bases). Trimming removed 4 bases at V and 1 base at J, with 10 bases between. CDR1 and CDR2 from the germline V gene are SNHLY and FYNNEI. This CDR3 spans 14 amino acids.

This rearrangement joins TRBV10-1 to TRBJ2-3; 13 nucleotides match TRBD2. The CDR3 covers 18 residues. V lost 2 bases, J lost 3 bases, and 8 bases stayed unmatched. Germline V gene sequence: CDR1 WNHNN, CDR2 SYGVQD (reference sequence). CDR3 bases: TGCGCCAGCAGTGAGGACCAGTTGACTAGCGGGAGGACAGATACGCAGTATTTT. It codes for CASSEDQLTSGRTDTQYF.

The V gene is TRBV5-6, the J gene TRBJ2-5; a possible D gene is TRBD2 (5 bases). Trimming removed 2 bases at V and 5 bases at J, with 13 bases between. The CDR3 has 14 residues. Germline lookup yields CDR1 SGHDT and CDR2 YYEEEE. The CDR3 nucleotides are TGTGCCAGCAGCTTCAGCACGGGGTACGAGACCCAGTACTTC. This codes for CASSFSTGYETQYF.

This rearrangement joins TRBV2 to TRBJ2-5; D may match TRBD1 or TRBD2 (6 bases each). Germline assignment: CDR1 SNHLY and CDR2 FYNNEI. This CDR3 spans 16 amino acids. The V and J ends lost 0 bases and 2 bases respectively, with 13 bases between them. Here the CDR3 reads CASSEAGGQGQETQYF. DNA of the CDR3: TGTGCCAGCAGTGAAGCGGGGGGACAAGGACAAGAGACCCAGTACTTC.

V is TRBV6-5 and J is TRBJ2-7; maybe TRBD2 (6 bases). CDR1 is MNHEY, CDR2 SVGAGI, per germline. The germline V and J ends were trimmed by 4 bases and 7 bases, with 8 bases remaining between them. The CDR3 length is 11 residues. The CDR3 DNA sequence: TGTGCCAGCAGTTCCCGGGGGGAGCAGTACTTC. This sequence encodes CASSSRGEQYF.

The chain uses TRBV25-1 and TRBJ1-4, with D possibly being TRBD1 (6 bases). The CDR3 loop spans 16 amino acids. V gave up 3 bases and J gave up 2 bases, with 13 bases separating them. Germline assignment: CDR1 MGHDK and CDR2 SYGVNS. The CDR3 DNA reads as TGTGCCAGCAGTGAGTTGCGCGGACAGACTAATGAAAAACTGTTTTTT. Translating gives CASSELRGQTNEKLFF.

This chain links TRBV28 with TRBJ1-4; 10 bases are a match to TRBD1. V lost 5 bases to trimming and J lost 6 bases; unmatched junction nucleotides: 12. This CDR3 spans 17 amino acids. Germline values: CDR1 MDHEN, CDR2 SYDVKM. Here the CDR3 DNA reads TGTGCCAGCAGTATTATCCGGGACAGGGGCGCAGATGAAAAACTGTTTTTT. Its protein is CASSIIRDRGADEKLFF. The full variable domain, completed using reference TRBV28 and TRBJ1-4, is DVKVTQSSRYLVKRTGEKVFLECVQDMDHENMFWYRQDPGLGLRLIYFSYDVKMKEKGDIPEGYSVSREKKERFSLILESASTNQTSMYLCASSIIRDRGADEKLFFGSGTQLSVL.

Concerning this clone: The same CDR3 also results from other DNA sequences found in this sample. The chain carries TRBV28 and TRBJ2-5; D remains ambiguous. V dropped 6 bases and J dropped 3 bases, with 5 bases sitting between them. CDR1 and CDR2 from the germline V gene are MDHEN and SYDVKM. This CDR3 is 11 amino acids long. CDR3 in amino acids: CASREKETQYF. The CDR3 nucleotides read TGTGCCAGCAGGGAAAAAGAGACCCAGTACTTC. The full variable domain, rest sourced from reference TRBV28 and TRBJ2-5, is DVKVTQSSRYLVKRTGEKVFLECVQDMDHENMFWYRQDPGLGLRLIYFSYDVKMKEKGDIPEGYSVSREKKERFSLILESASTNQTSMYLCASREKETQYFGPGTRLLVL.

The V and J genes are TRBV6-5 and TRBJ1-6; tentatively, D is TRBD1 (5 bases). V was cut by 6 bases and J by 6 bases, with 12 bases left in between. The CDR3 covers 14 residues. CDR1 and CDR2 from the germline V gene are MNHEY and SVGAGI. The CDR3 reads CASRIRDSNSPLHF. DNA for the CDR3: TGTGCCAGCAGGATCAGGGACTCTAATTCACCCCTCCACTTT.

The chain joins TRBV29-1 to TRBJ2-5; 8 bases are shared with TRBD1. The germline V gene has CDR1 SQVTM and CDR2 ANQGSEA. V lost 6 bases to trimming and J lost 4 bases; unmatched junction nucleotides: 10. The CDR3 consists of 14 residues. The CDR3 sequence: CSVALGTGGETQYF. Here the CDR3 DNA reads TGCAGCGTCGCACTAGGAACAGGGGGAGAGACCCAGTACTTC.

This sequence joins TRBV5-5 and TRBJ2-7, with TRBD2 identical over 12 bases. The length of the CDR3 is 18 residues. The V segment lost 3 bases and the J segment 7 bases; nucleotides outside the gene matches: 17. The germline V gene encodes CDR1 SGHKS and CDR2 YYEKEE (reference sequence). The CDR3 loop is CASSYSIGLAGTTREQYF. For the CDR3, the DNA is TGTGCCAGCAGCTACTCTATTGGACTAGCGGGGACGACTCGGGAGCAGTACTTC.

The chain has TRBV6-1 and TRBJ1-2; 7 bases align to TRBD1. V shed 6 bases and J 6 bases; nucleotides not matched to a gene: 7. The CDR3 spans 13 residues. Germline values: CDR1 MNHNS, CDR2 SASEGT. CDR3 nucleotide sequence: TGTGCCAGCAGGCACTCAGGGGGTGATGGCTACACCTTC. Its translation: CASRHSGGDGYTF.

CDR3 in DNA: TGTGCCAGCAGTTTTACGGCAGGGGGTAGCAATCAGCCCCAGCATTTT. Protein product: CASSFTAGGSNQPQHF. The chain has TRBV27 and TRBJ1-5; the match to TRBD1 covers 7 bases. CDR3 length: 16 residues. J was trimmed by 0 bases and V by 3 bases; bases with no gene match: 5. In germline, CDR1 is MNHEY, CDR2 SMNVEV (reference sequence).

The V and J genes are TRBV2 and TRBJ1-2; D gene ambiguous. CDR3 size: 13 residues. Deletions cut 6 bases from V and 4 bases from J, with 12 bases between. Per the germline V gene, CDR1 is SNHLY and CDR2 is FYNNEI. In nucleotides, the CDR3 is TGTGCCAGCAGGGAGGCGGTCCTCTATGGCTACACCTTC. Translating it yields CASREAVLYGYTF. Filled out from reference TRBV2 and TRBJ1-2, the complete variable domain reads EPEVTQTPSHQVTQMGQEVILRCVPISNHLYFYWYRQILGQKVEFLVSFYNNEISEKSEIFDDQFSVERPDGSNFTLKIRSTKLEDSAMYFCASREAVLYGYTFGSGTRLTVV.

This sequence joins TRBV6-5 and TRBJ2-1; 9 nucleotides agree with TRBD2. The V segment lost 0 bases and the J segment 6 bases; nucleotides outside the gene matches: 3. Per germline, CDR1 MNHEY and CDR2 SVGAGI. This CDR3 is 15 amino acids long. CDR3 loop: CASSYSIAGANEQFF. The CDR3 DNA sequence: TGTGCCAGCAGTTACTCCATAGCGGGAGCCAATGAGCAGTTCTTC.

The chain joins TRBV7-2 to TRBJ1-6, with 8 nucleotides matching TRBD1. Germline CDR1 and CDR2: SGHTA and FQGNSA. V was clipped by 0 bases and J by 10 bases; unmatched bases: 8. This CDR3 has 16 residues. The CDR3 reads CASSLAQGARESPLHF. The CDR3 nucleotides read TGTGCCAGCAGCTTAGCCCAGGGGGCGCGGGAATCACCCCTCCACTTT. The whole variable domain, remainder taken from reference TRBV7-2 and TRBJ1-6, is GAGVSQSPSNKVTEKGKDVELRCDPISGHTALYWYRQSLGQGLEFLIYFQGNSAPDKSGLPSDRFSAERTGGSVSTLTIQRTQQEDSAVYLCASSLAQGARESPLHFGNGTRLTVT.

Notes on this clone: Other DNA sequences of this sample code for an identical CDR3. This sequence joins TRBV15 and TRBJ2-7, with TRBD1 identical over 7 bases. The V gene end was trimmed by 1 base and the J gene end by 2 bases; junction bases not matched to a gene: 2. CDR1 and CDR2 (germline): LNHNV, YYDKDF (reference sequence). The CDR3 extends over 14 amino acids. CDR3 in DNA: TGTGCCACCAGCAGAGTAAGGGGGCCCTACGAGCAGTACTTC. It is translated as CATSRVRGPYEQYF.